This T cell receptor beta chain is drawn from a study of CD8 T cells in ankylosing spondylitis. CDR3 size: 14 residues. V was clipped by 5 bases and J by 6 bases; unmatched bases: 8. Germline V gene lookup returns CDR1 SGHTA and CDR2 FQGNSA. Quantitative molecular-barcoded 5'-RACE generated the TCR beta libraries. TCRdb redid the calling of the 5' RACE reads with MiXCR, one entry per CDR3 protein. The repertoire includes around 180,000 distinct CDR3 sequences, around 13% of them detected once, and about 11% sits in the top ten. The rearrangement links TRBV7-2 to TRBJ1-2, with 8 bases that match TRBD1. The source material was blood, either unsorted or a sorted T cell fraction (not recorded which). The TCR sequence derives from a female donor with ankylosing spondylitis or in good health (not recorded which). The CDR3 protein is CASSSRQGRDGYTF. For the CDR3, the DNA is TGTGCCAGCAGCAGCCGACAGGGGCGTGATGGCTACACCTTC.